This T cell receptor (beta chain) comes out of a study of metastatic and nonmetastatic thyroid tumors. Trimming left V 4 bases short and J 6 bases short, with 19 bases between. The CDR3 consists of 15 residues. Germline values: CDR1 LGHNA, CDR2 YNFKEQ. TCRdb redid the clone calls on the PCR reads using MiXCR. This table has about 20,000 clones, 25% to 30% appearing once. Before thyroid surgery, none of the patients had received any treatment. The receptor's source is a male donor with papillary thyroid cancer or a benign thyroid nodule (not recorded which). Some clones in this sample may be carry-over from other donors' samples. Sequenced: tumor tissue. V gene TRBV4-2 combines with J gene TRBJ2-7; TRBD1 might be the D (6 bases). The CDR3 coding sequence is TGTGCCAGCAGCCCAACCGTACTAGAGGGGGTCGAGCAGTACTTC. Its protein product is CASSPTVLEGVEQYF.